This TCR beta chain was sequenced in a study of T cells in Graves' hyperthyroidism and ophthalmopathy. About the study: Any treatment followed the collection of peripheral blood at initial diagnosis.

The blood sample predates any ophthalmopathy symptoms, coming from first hyperthyroidism diagnosis. From RNA transcripts, TCR beta CDR3 regions were amplified. The HTBI primer set was used in a first-round RT-PCR of the TCR CDR3. TCRdb redid the calling of the multiplex PCR reads with MiXCR, one entry per CDR3 protein. The table has 300,000 to 450,000 distinct CDR3 sequences, about a sixth seen once. This clonotype was found many times. What it binds is unknown. Findings and limits, study-wide: Researchers report that a 13 V-J model separated ophthalmopathy from stable hyperthyroidism. Most expanded thyroid clonotypes above 0.001 recurred in blood.

The sequencing input was blood. This receptor was obtained from a woman between 25 and 40 years old with Graves' hyperthyroidism that later progressed to Graves' ophthalmopathy.

CDR3 region: CASSEDVTNEKLFF. The CDR3, as DNA: TGTGCCAGCAGTGAAGATGTGACAAATGAAAAACTGTTTTTT. The chain couples TRBV2 to TRBJ1-4; D uncertain. Trimming took 1 base from V and 5 from J, leaving 8 bases between them. Germline V gene data show CDR1 as SNHLY and CDR2 as FYNNEI. The CDR3 has 14 residues.